The rows below give T cell receptor beta chains drawn from one sample of a study of blood T cell repertoires in COVID-19. Repertoires were generated with immunoSEQ multiplex PCR, while TCRdb's copy carries only in-frame clones and drops some. This table has some 11,000 clones, roughly 76% appearing once. Sequencing was carried out using peripheral blood. The source is a man aged 70-80 years with active COVID-19. The CDR3 runs from the conserved cysteine through the conserved F or W. A D gene is named only where the DNA matches it firmly. Not all rows give a size; the values are once, few, many and, for expanded clones, a class.

clone_size,v_call,j_call,cdr3_length,d_call,cdr3_aa,cdr3_nt
-,TRBV19,TRBJ2-5,15,TRBD1,CASSIQGAGQETQYF,TGTGCCAGTAGTATACAGGGGGCCGGACAAGAGACCCAGTACTTC
-,TRBV6-2/TRBV6-3,TRBJ2-1,15,TRBD2,CASSRPAGAYNEQFF,TGTGCCAGCAGTCGCCCAGCGGGGGCCTACAATGAGCAGTTCTTC
-,TRBV6-6,TRBJ1-5,15,TRBD1,CASRKGQHSNQPQHF,TGTGCCAGCAGGAAGGGACAGCATAGCAATCAGCCCCAGCATTTT
-,TRBV7-2,TRBJ2-2,15,TRBD1,CASSKVTGATGELFF,TGTGCCAGCAGCAAAGTAACAGGGGCCACCGGGGAGCTGTTTTTT
-,TRBV14,TRBJ1-6,16,-,CASSQVGRSYNSPLHF,TGTGCCAGCAGCCAAGTTGGGAGGTCCTATAATTCACCCCTCCACTTT
-,TRBV4-1,TRBJ1-2,14,-,CASSGALEGRGYTF,TGCGCCAGCAGCGGCGCCCTTGAGGGAAGGGGCTACACCTTC
-,TRBV2,TRBJ1-1,11,-,CASREWGGTFF,TGTGCCAGCAGGGAATGGGGAGGAACTTTCTTT
few,TRBV2,TRBJ2-2,13,TRBD1,CASRETGAGELFF,TGTGCCAGCAGGGAGACAGGGGCCGGGGAGCTGTTTTTT
once,TRBV6-5,TRBJ2-7,12,-,CASRGAVRIMDF,TGTGCCAGCCGGGGGGCAGTCCGGATTATGGACTTC
few,TRBV6-2/TRBV6-3,TRBJ1-5,13,-,CASSWTANQPQHF,TGTGCCAGCAGTTGGACAGCTAATCAGCCCCAGCATTTT
-,TRBV5-4,TRBJ2-2,15,TRBD2,CASSGTSGGTGELFF,TGTGCCAGCAGCGGGACTAGCGGGGGTACCGGGGAGCTGTTTTTT
-,TRBV7-9,TRBJ1-4,14,TRBD1,CASSLVQGDEKLFF,TGTGCCAGCAGCTTAGTACAGGGGGATGAAAAACTGTTTTTT
-,TRBV29-1,TRBJ1-1,14,TRBD1,CSVYAGQGLTEAFF,TGCAGCGTATACGCGGGACAGGGGCTCACTGAAGCTTTCTTT
once,TRBV4-3,TRBJ2-1,17,-,CASSQDLDRRGYNEQFF,TGCGCCAGCAGCCAAGATCTGGACAGGAGGGGCTACAATGAGCAGTTCTTC
-,TRBV9,TRBJ1-3,16,TRBD1,CASSVATGAGENTIYF,TGTGCCAGCAGCGTAGCTACAGGGGCAGGGGAAAACACCATATATTTT
few,TRBV2,TRBJ2-7,15,-,CASSGSHTTTYEQYF,TGTGCCAGCAGTGGATCACATACCACCACCTACGAGCAGTACTTC
-,TRBV5-6,TRBJ2-7,14,TRBD1,CASSWTGPSYEQYF,TGTGCCAGCTCCTGGACAGGGCCTTCCTACGAGCAGTACTTC
-,TRBV27,TRBJ1-6,17,-,CASSSRRENRLSSPLHF,TGTGCCAGCAGTTCCCGAAGGGAAAATAGACTAAGCTCACCCCTCCACTTT
-,TRBV7-3,TRBJ2-7,14,TRBD2,CASSEASGPYEQYF,TGTGCCAGCAGCGAGGCTAGCGGGCCCTACGAGCAGTACTTC
-,TRBV6-5,TRBJ1-2,13,TRBD1,CASSTGGRYGYTF,TGTGCCAGCAGTACAGGGGGTCGGTATGGCTACACCTTC
-,TRBV29-1,TRBJ2-2,16,TRBD1,CSVDRGQGISTGELFF,TGCAGCGTTGACCGCGGACAGGGGATAAGCACCGGGGAGCTGTTTTTT
-,TRBV18,TRBJ2-1,15,-,CASSPKGSSYNEQFF,TGTGCCAGCTCACCAAAGGGGTCCTCCTACAATGAGCAGTTCTTC
-,TRBV27,TRBJ1-2,13,-,CASSLSGVGGYTF,TGTGCCAGCAGTTTATCCGGGGTGGGGGGCTACACCTTC
-,TRBV4-2,TRBJ2-3,14,-,CASSVGAEGDTQYF,TGTGCCAGCAGTGTTGGGGCGGAGGGAGATACGCAGTATTTT
-,TRBV5-1,TRBJ2-2,18,TRBD2,CASSSGLAGGSNTGELFF,TGCGCCAGCAGCTCCGGACTAGCGGGGGGCTCGAACACCGGGGAGCTGTTTTTT
-,TRBV7-9,TRBJ2-5,14,TRBD1,CASSFPGGQETQYF,TGTGCCAGCAGCTTTCCAGGGGGCCAAGAGACCCAGTACTTC
once,TRBV3-1/TRBV3-2,TRBJ2-3,16,TRBD2,CASSQGRGGRTDTQYF,TGTGCCAGCAGCCAAGGTCGCGGGGGGCGGACAGATACGCAGTATTTT
-,TRBV12-5,TRBJ2-1,14,-,CASQRGNSYNEQFF,TGTGCTAGTCAAAGGGGAAACTCCTACAATGAGCAGTTCTTC
-,TRBV7-2,TRBJ2-5,15,-,CASSLVRGYKETQYF,TGTGCCAGCAGCTTAGTTCGGGGGTACAAAGAGACCCAGTACTTC
-,TRBV6-4,TRBJ1-5,11,-,CASSGVQPQHF,TGTGCCAGCAGCGGGGTTCAGCCCCAGCATTTT
-,TRBV6-2/TRBV6-3,TRBJ2-7,14,-,CASSYFEGLYEQYF,TGTGCCAGCAGTTATTTTGAGGGCCTCTACGAGCAGTACTTC
once,TRBV7-9,TRBJ2-5,15,TRBD2,CASSSTSGGAETQYF,TGTGCCAGCAGCTCGACTAGCGGGGGGGCAGAGACCCAGTACTTC
few,TRBV7-9,TRBJ1-1,15,-,CASSFWSSPLTEAFF,TGTGCCAGCAGCTTTTGGTCGTCTCCACTCACTGAAGCTTTCTTT
once,TRBV28,TRBJ2-2,15,TRBD1,CASRGGTGDTGELFF,TGTGCCAGCAGGGGGGGGACAGGGGACACCGGGGAGCTGTTTTTT
-,TRBV6-5,TRBJ2-7,14,-,CASSRTDPSYEQYF,TGTGCCAGCAGTCGGACAGATCCCTCCTACGAGCAGTACTTC